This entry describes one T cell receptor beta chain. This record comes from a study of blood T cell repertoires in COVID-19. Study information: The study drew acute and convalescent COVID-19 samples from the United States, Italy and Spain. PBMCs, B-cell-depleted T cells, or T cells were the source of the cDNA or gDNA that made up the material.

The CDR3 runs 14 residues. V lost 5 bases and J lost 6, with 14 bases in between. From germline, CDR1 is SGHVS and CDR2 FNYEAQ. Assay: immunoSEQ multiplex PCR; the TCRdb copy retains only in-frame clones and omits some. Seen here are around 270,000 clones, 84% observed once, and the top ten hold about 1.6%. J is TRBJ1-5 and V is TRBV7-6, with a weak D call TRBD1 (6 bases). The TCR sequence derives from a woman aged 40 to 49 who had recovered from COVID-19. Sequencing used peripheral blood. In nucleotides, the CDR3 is TGTGCCAGCAGCCCTGACAGGCTGGGTCAGCCCCAGCATTTT. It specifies CASSPDRLGQPQHF.